The 7 T cell receptor beta chains below all came from one sample that was sequenced in a study of OX40 agonist ivuxolimab in advanced cancers. TCRdb keeps only in-frame clones here, not all; method: immunoSEQ multiplex PCR. The sample contains roughly 46,000 clones, approximately 83% of which appear only once. The sample was CD4+ or CD8+ T cells sorted from blood, taken in a trial of the OX40 agonist ivuxolimab. These receptors were collected from an adult with an advanced solid tumor such as melanoma, head and neck, liver or kidney cancer.

Only one count was recorded for this clone. The chain employs TRBV9 and TRBJ1-2; 7 positions match TRBD1. Germline V gene data show CDR1 as SGDLS and CDR2 as YYNGEE. The V segment lost 10 bases and the J segment 8 bases; nucleotides outside the gene matches: 11. This CDR3 contains 12 residues. The CDR3 protein is CASQGVGWGYTF. CDR3 in DNA: TGTGCCTCCCAGGGGGTTGGATGGGGCTACACCTTC.

This clone was observed a handful of times. This chain connects TRBV19 to TRBJ1-2; D is uncertain. CDR1 LNHDA and CDR2 SQIVND come from the germline V gene (reference sequence). The length of the CDR3 is 14 residues. V dropped 5 bases and J dropped 1 base, with 11 bases sitting between them. The CDR3 sequence: CASSARAGNYGYTF. The CDR3 DNA sequence: TGTGCCAGTAGTGCGAGGGCGGGTAACTATGGCTACACCTTC.

This sequence joins TRBV30 and TRBJ1-2; tentative D call: TRBD1 (5 bases). Germline CDR1 and CDR2: GTSNPN and SVGIG (reference sequence). The length of the CDR3 is 14 residues. V was trimmed by 3 bases and J by 4 bases, leaving 15 bases between them. CDR3 residues: CAWSLHRSTYGYTF. The DNA of the CDR3 is TGTGCCTGGAGCCTGCACAGGAGTACCTATGGCTACACCTTC.

V usage is TRBV18 and J usage is TRBJ1-3; D unclear. Germline V CDR1 and CDR2: KGHSH, LQKENI. This CDR3 has 15 amino acids. V lost 3 bases, J lost 1 base, and 10 bases lay in between. CDR3 coding DNA: TGTGCCAGCTCACCTGCGGTGGGGTCTGGAAACACCATATATTTT. This encodes CASSPAVGSGNTIYF.

In its sample, this clone was seen once. The V and J genes are TRBV5-1 and TRBJ2-5, with 12 bases fitting TRBD2. The V and J ends lost 3 bases and 4 bases, in that order; junction bases with no gene match: 4. This CDR3 has 15 residues. Germline lookup yields CDR1 SGHRS and CDR2 YFSETQ. CDR3 amino acids: CASSYTSGGPETQYF. The CDR3 DNA follows: TGCGCCAGCAGCTATACTAGCGGGGGGCCAGAGACCCAGTACTTC.

This chain joins TRBV4-2 and TRBJ1-5; D unclear. Trimming pared 4 bases from V and 3 bases from J, leaving 4 bases between. This CDR3 spans 12 amino acids. The V gene's germline CDR1 is LGHNA and CDR2 YNFKEQ. The CDR3 loop reads CASSLDNQPQHF. For the CDR3, the DNA is TGTGCCAGCAGCCTAGACAATCAGCCCCAGCATTTT.

The chain has TRBV7-8 and TRBJ2-5; 12 bases map to TRBD2. V shed 5 bases and J 4 bases; nucleotides not matched to a gene: 8. CDR1 is SGHVS and CDR2 is FQNEAQ in the germline V gene. The CDR3 is made up of 16 amino acids. CDR3 in amino acids: CASSEASGGAGETQYF. CDR3 DNA: TGTGCCAGCAGCGAAGCTAGCGGGGGGGCCGGAGAGACCCAGTACTTC. Drawing the rest from reference TRBV7-8 and TRBJ2-5, the complete variable domain is GAGVSQSPRYKVAKRGQDVALRCDPISGHVSLFWYQQALGQGPEFLTYFQNEAQLDKSGLPSDRFFAERPEGSVSTLKIQRTQQEDSAVYLCASSEASGGAGETQYFGPGTRLLVL.